The 28 T cell receptor beta chains reported below all come from one sample, sequenced in a study of cytotoxic CD8 clonotypes in ibrutinib-treated CLL. Profiling relied on immunoSEQ multiplex PCR, and the TCRdb table lists in-frame clones only, not all of them. This sample carries some 85,000 clones, 70% to 80% of them seen once, and the ten largest clones take under 30%. The sample here was PBMCs, taken after 24 months of ibrutinib treatment. Receptor source: a human donor with chronic lymphocytic leukemia.

This clone was seen once. The chain has TRBV6-1 and TRBJ1-6; 8 bases align to TRBD1. CDR3 size: 14 residues. In germline, CDR1 is MNHNS, CDR2 SASEGT. V shed 6 bases, J shed 10 bases, and the junction held 8 bases outside the gene matches. The CDR3 spells CASSLTGVGSPLHF. CDR3 DNA sequence: TGTGCCAGCAGCTTGACAGGGGTTGGCTCACCCCTCCACTTT.

The V and J genes are TRBV30 and TRBJ2-5, with TRBD2 as a possible D gene (6 bases). Germline V lookup: CDR1 GTSNPN, CDR2 SVGIG (reference sequence). This CDR3 is built from 14 residues. V dropped 3 bases and J dropped 9 bases, with 20 bases sitting between them. CDR3 coding DNA: TGTGCCTGGAGGGACTACACCCCAGACGGGCCCCAGTACTTC. The encoded protein is CAWRDYTPDGPQYF.

This clone has only one observation. The chain employs TRBV5-5 and TRBJ1-1; no clear D gene. Trimming stripped 2 bases from V and 0 bases from J, with 8 bases between. This CDR3 comprises 14 residues. Germline V CDR1 and CDR2: SGHKS, YYEKEE (reference sequence). CDR3 DNA: TGTGCCAGCAGCTTTGGCGGCTTGAACACTGAAGCTTTCTTT. The encoded protein is CASSFGGLNTEAFF.

This clone came up once. CDR3 coding DNA: TGTGCCAGCAGCGATAGAAGGGGACTAGCGGGTCCTGGGGCCAACGTCCTGACTTTC. It translates to CASSDRRGLAGPGANVLTF. The V call is TRBV5-4, the J call TRBJ2-6, with 12 bases identical to TRBD2. Germline V gene sequence: CDR1 SGHNT, CDR2 YYREEE (reference sequence). Trimming cost V 4 bases and J 2 bases; bases outside gene matches: 10. This CDR3 region has 19 residues.

The chain couples TRBV5-4 to TRBJ2-1; tentative D call: TRBD1 (6 bases). The CDR3 runs to 15 residues. Trimming took 4 bases from V and 3 from J, leaving 14 bases between them. CDR1 and CDR2 (germline): SGHNT, YYREEE (reference sequence). CDR3 nucleotide sequence: TGTGCCAGCAGCCACAGGGTTGGGGACTACAATGAGCAGTTCTTC. Encoded protein: CASSHRVGDYNEQFF.

The rearrangement uses TRBV7-3 and TRBJ2-2; tentative D call: TRBD1 (6 bases). This CDR3 has 16 amino acids. Trimming removed 0 bases at V and 4 bases at J, with 12 bases between. Germline-derived CDR1 and CDR2 are SGHTA and FQGTGA. Written as DNA, the CDR3 is TGTGCCAGCAGCTTAACGTCCTCCAGGGGCACCGGGGAGCTGTTTTTT. Translating it yields CASSLTSSRGTGELFF.

The chain uses TRBV4-1 and TRBJ2-1; weak D call: TRBD1 (6 bases). Trimming pared 2 bases from V and 6 bases from J, leaving 11 bases between. The CDR3 runs 14 residues. From germline, CDR1 is MGHRA and CDR2 YSYEKL. CDR3 in amino acids: CASSQPLQGNEQFF. In nucleotides, the CDR3 is TGCGCCAGCAGCCAACCACTACAGGGCAATGAGCAGTTCTTC.

The rearrangement joins TRBV7-2 to TRBJ2-7; D ambiguous. V gave up 0 bases and J gave up 4 bases, with 10 bases separating them. Germline V gives CDR1 SGHTA, CDR2 FQGNSA. The CDR3 is 14 residues long. CDR3: CASSLAAGRYEQYF. The CDR3 DNA follows: TGTGCCAGCAGCTTAGCCGCCGGAAGATACGAGCAGTACTTC.

This chain uses TRBV9 with TRBJ2-1, with D possibly TRBD2 on 5 matching bases. The V end lost 3 bases, the J end lost 10 bases, and 14 bases lay between the germline ends. Germline lookup yields CDR1 SGDLS and CDR2 YYNGEE. The CDR3 is 13 amino acids. CDR3: CASSGGPTGEQFF. CDR3 sequence (DNA): TGTGCCAGCAGCGGAGGCCCGACGGGGGAGCAGTTCTTC. Combining the CDR3 with reference TRBV9 and TRBJ2-1 gives the whole variable domain DSGVTQTPKHLITATGQRVTLRCSPRSGDLSVYWYQQSLDQGLQFLIQYYNGEERAKGNILERFSAQQFPDLHSELNLSSLELGDSALYFCASSGGPTGEQFFGPGTRLTVL.

The CDR3 region is CASSLSPGSTGELFF. The CDR3 region has the DNA TGTGCCAGCAGCTTATCGCCAGGGAGCACCGGGGAGCTGTTTTTT. The chain employs TRBV7-3 and TRBJ2-2; D tentatively fits TRBD1 or TRBD2 (5 bases each). With 2 bases removed from V and 4 bases from J, the gap between germline ends came to 11 bases. CDR3 length: 15 residues. Germline V CDR1 and CDR2: SGHTA, FQGTGA.

This chain uses TRBV28 with TRBJ2-7; D not resolved. This CDR3 has 12 residues. Trimming removed 3 bases at V and 2 bases at J, with 5 bases between. Germline V gives CDR1 MDHEN, CDR2 SYDVKM. The CDR3 reads CASSFATYEQYF. CDR3 DNA: TGTGCCAGCAGTTTCGCAACCTACGAGCAGTACTTC.

The V gene is TRBV7-2, the J gene TRBJ2-4; D is ambiguous. With 5 bases removed from V and 13 bases from J, the gap between germline ends came to 15 bases. Germline V gives CDR1 SGHTA, CDR2 FQGNSA. This CDR3 is 12 amino acids long. The CDR3 DNA reads TGTGCCAGCAGCGACCGCGACCGGGCCCAGTACTTC. This gives the protein CASSDRDRAQYF.

The chain joins TRBV28 to TRBJ2-7, with 10 bases lining up with TRBD1. CDR1 is MDHEN and CDR2 is SYDVKM in the germline V gene. The CDR3 covers 15 residues. J was trimmed by 2 bases and V by 7 bases; bases with no gene match: 8. The CDR3 spells CASKYPGQGPYEQYF. The CDR3 DNA follows: TGTGCCAGCAAATACCCGGGACAGGGGCCCTACGAGCAGTACTTC.

The genes are TRBV9 and TRBJ2-2, with D possibly matching TRBD2 (6 bases). The CDR3 is 15 residues long. Germline V CDR1 and CDR2: SGDLS, YYNGEE. V was trimmed by 0 bases and J by 4 bases, leaving 10 bases between them. The CDR3 region has the DNA TGTGCCAGCAGCGTAGACGGGAGAGGCACCGGGGAGCTGTTTTTT. Translated, it gives CASSVDGRGTGELFF.

This clone was counted a single time. The chain combines TRBV27 with TRBJ2-7, with 7 bases matching TRBD2. Germline V lookup: CDR1 MNHEY, CDR2 SMNVEV (reference sequence). The ends lost 5 bases at V and 0 bases at J; junction bases unmatched: 1. The CDR3 is made up of 13 amino acids. Here the CDR3 reads CASSSGDSYEQYF. CDR3 nucleotides: TGTGCCAGCAGTAGCGGGGACTCCTACGAGCAGTACTTC.

The chain employs TRBV28 and TRBJ1-4, with D possibly TRBD1 on 6 matching bases. The CDR3 extends over 15 amino acids. V was clipped by 8 bases and J by 8 bases, with 21 bases between them. Germline V gene data show CDR1 as MDHEN and CDR2 as SYDVKM. The CDR3 nucleotides read TGTGCCAGCGGGGCGGGGGCGCGAGAACACGAAAAACTGTTTTTT. Translating gives CASGAGAREHEKLFF.

The rearrangement joins TRBV7-3 to TRBJ2-1, with TRBD2 matching 8 bases. Germline values: CDR1 SGHTA, CDR2 FQGTGA. With 2 bases clipped from V and 3 bases from J, the junction kept 15 bases outside the gene matches. This CDR3 spans 19 amino acids. The CDR3 DNA follows: TGTGCCAGCAGCTTAGGTTCTGGTCTAGCGGGTACTAACTACAATGAGCAGTTCTTC. Translation gives CASSLGSGLAGTNYNEQFF.

The chain links TRBV4-2 to TRBJ1-2; unclear D gene. Trimming stripped 5 bases from V and 5 bases from J, with 12 bases between. This CDR3 spans 13 amino acids. Germline CDR1 and CDR2: LGHNA and YNFKEQ. The DNA for the CDR3 is TGTGCCAGCAGCTTGGAGTCCTGGTATGGCTACACCTTC. Encoded protein: CASSLESWYGYTF.

The V and J genes are TRBV5-4 and TRBJ1-1; the D gene is possibly TRBD1 (5 bases). The V end lost 4 bases, the J end lost 0 bases, and 19 bases lay between the germline ends. This CDR3 is 17 amino acids long. Germline V gene sequence: CDR1 SGHNT, CDR2 YYREEE (reference sequence). Here the CDR3 DNA reads TGTGCCAGCAGCCGCTCCGGGGCCCTTCGCGTGAACACTGAAGCTTTCTTT. Its translation: CASSRSGALRVNTEAFF.

The genes are TRBV29-1 and TRBJ2-1; D is uncertain. V gave up 6 bases and J gave up 9 bases, with 9 bases separating them. This CDR3 is 10 amino acids long. Germline V gene data show CDR1 as SQVTM and CDR2 as ANQGSEA. The CDR3 sequence is CSVEFGEQFF. The CDR3 coding sequence is TGCAGCGTCGAATTCGGTGAGCAGTTCTTC.

The CDR3, as DNA: TGTGCCAGCAGTCAGACAGGAAACAATCAGCCCCAGCATTTT. It yields the protein CASSQTGNNQPQHF. The chain recombines TRBV6-6 with TRBJ1-5; TRBD1 is a possible D gene (6 bases). CDR3 length: 14 residues. CDR1 is MNHNY, CDR2 SVGAGI, per germline (reference sequence). V was clipped by 5 bases and J by 3 bases, with 11 bases between them.

V gene TRBV7-2 combines with J gene TRBJ2-7, with D perhaps matching TRBD1 or TRBD2 (5 bases each). V was clipped by 1 base and J by 2 bases, with 15 bases between them. In germline, CDR1 is SGHTA, CDR2 FQGNSA. This CDR3 has 16 residues. CDR3: CASSLEGAGGAYEQYF. The CDR3 coding sequence is TGTGCCAGCAGCTTAGAAGGGGCGGGTGGGGCCTACGAGCAGTACTTC.

The rearrangement joins TRBV28 to TRBJ2-1; D not certain. The germline V gene has CDR1 MDHEN and CDR2 SYDVKM. CDR3 size: 15 residues. V was trimmed by 5 bases and J by 7 bases, leaving 18 bases between them. The CDR3 here is CASSVSGPGGNEQFF. The CDR3 DNA reads as TGTGCCAGCAGTGTTTCCGGGCCGGGCGGAAATGAGCAGTTCTTC.

This clone is a singleton in its sample. The chain couples TRBV6-1 to TRBJ2-7; 7 nucleotides align to TRBD1. This CDR3 contains 14 residues. J lost 2 bases, V lost 7 bases, and 8 bases had no gene match. The V gene's germline CDR1 is MNHNS and CDR2 SASEGT. CDR3 residues: CASTYRGSPYEQYF. CDR3 in DNA: TGTGCCAGCACGTACAGGGGTTCCCCCTACGAGCAGTACTTC.

This clone has only one observation. V gene TRBV7-9 combines with J gene TRBJ1-1; 7 bases match TRBD1. Per germline, CDR1 SEHNR and CDR2 FQNEAQ (reference sequence). The CDR3 loop spans 12 amino acids. The V gene end was trimmed by 1 base and the J gene end by 11 bases; junction bases not matched to a gene: 4. The CDR3 bases are TGTGCCAGCAGCTTAGACAGGGGTCCGGCTTTCTTT. As protein: CASSLDRGPAFF.

The genes are TRBV6-5 and TRBJ2-2; D possibly uses TRBD1 or TRBD2 (6 bases each). V lost 6 bases, J lost 5 bases, and 16 bases lay in between. The CDR3 length is 15 residues. Germline V lookup: CDR1 MNHEY, CDR2 SVGAGI. CDR3 loop: CASSFRGTPTGELFF. The CDR3 DNA reads TGTGCCAGCAGCTTCCGCGGGACACCGACCGGGGAGCTGTTTTTT.

The chain employs TRBV5-1 and TRBJ1-2; D uncertain. The germline CDR1 and CDR2 sequences are SGHRS and YFSETQ. V was shortened by 0 bases and J by 4 bases, with 13 bases between the two germline ends. This CDR3 contains 15 residues. Here the CDR3 DNA reads TGCGCCAGCAGCTTGGAGTCCCTCCGGGGCTATGGCTACACCTTC. The encoded protein is CASSLESLRGYGYTF.

This clone was detected once. This chain links TRBV9 with TRBJ1-6, with D unclear. Germline CDR1 reads SGDLS; CDR2 reads YYNGEE. This CDR3 is built from 16 residues. Trimming removed 4 bases from V and 0 bases from J, with 11 bases in between. CDR3 in amino acids: CASSSHASSYNSPLHF. The CDR3 DNA follows: TGTGCCAGCAGCTCACATGCAAGCTCCTATAATTCACCCCTCCACTTT.